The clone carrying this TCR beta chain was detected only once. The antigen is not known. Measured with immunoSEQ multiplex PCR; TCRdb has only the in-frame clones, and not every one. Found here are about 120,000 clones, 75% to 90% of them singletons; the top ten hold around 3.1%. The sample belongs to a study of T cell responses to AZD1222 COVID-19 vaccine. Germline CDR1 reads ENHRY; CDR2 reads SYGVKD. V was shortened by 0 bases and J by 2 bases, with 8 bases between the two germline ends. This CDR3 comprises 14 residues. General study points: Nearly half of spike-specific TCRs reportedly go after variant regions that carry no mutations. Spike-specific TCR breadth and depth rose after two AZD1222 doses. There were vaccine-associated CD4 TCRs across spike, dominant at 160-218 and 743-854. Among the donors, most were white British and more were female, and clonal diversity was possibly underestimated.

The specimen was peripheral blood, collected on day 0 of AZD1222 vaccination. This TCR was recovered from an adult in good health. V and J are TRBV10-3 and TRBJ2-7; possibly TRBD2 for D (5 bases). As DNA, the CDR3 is TGTGCCATCAGTGAGTCGGCGGGCGCCTACGAGCAGTACTTC. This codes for CAISESAGAYEQYF.